What follows are 15 T cell receptor beta chains derived from one specimen sequenced in a study of beta chain features in type 1 diabetes. Study conclusions and caveats: Type 1 diabetes patients showed a moderate but significant shortening of TCRB CDR3s in all four CD4+ subsets.

Sequencing targeted expressed TCRB transcripts, as all isolated RNA had been reverse transcribed. Using immunoSEQ multiplex PCR, the repertoire was profiled, and TCRdb retains in-frame clones only, with some absent. The table includes about 370,000 clones, around a tenth detected once. The antigens for these receptors are not known. Material for sequencing was central memory CD4+ T cells from blood. The receptors here all came from a man younger than 45 with type 1 diabetes.

In this sample, this clone turned up a few times. The V and J genes are TRBV9 and TRBJ1-2, with a weak D call TRBD1 (6 bases). The CDR3 totals 12 residues. CDR1 and CDR2 (germline): SGDLS, YYNGEE. Trimming shortened V by 4 bases and J by 10 bases, and 14 bases separated the two germline ends. In DNA, the CDR3 is TGTGCCAGCAGCACCCGACAGGCATTCTACACCTTC. Translating gives CASSTRQAFYTF.

The table lists this clone with a few counts. The J gene is TRBJ2-1, the V gene TRBV6-1; perhaps TRBD2 as D (5 bases). Germline V lookup: CDR1 MNHNS, CDR2 SASEGT. The CDR3 is 14 residues long. With 6 bases removed from V and 8 bases from J, the gap between germline ends came to 17 bases. CDR3 bases: TGTGCCAGCAGAACTACGGTGGCGGGCGATGAGCAGTTCTTC. This encodes CASRTTVAGDEQFF.

This clone turned up a few times. The chain uses TRBV6-6 and TRBJ1-4; 9 nucleotides match TRBD1. This CDR3 spans 14 amino acids. J gave up 4 bases and V 7 bases, and 4 bases lay outside the gene matches. Germline V lookup: CDR1 MNHNY, CDR2 SVGAGI (reference sequence). The CDR3 loop reads CASKQGASNEKLFF. The CDR3 DNA follows: TGTGCCAGCAAACAGGGGGCGAGTAATGAAAAACTGTTTTTT.

In this sample, this clone turned up a few times. V gene TRBV6-6 combines with J gene TRBJ1-5, with TRBD1 matching over 7 bases. The CDR3 spans 14 residues. Germline V gene lookup returns CDR1 MNHNY and CDR2 SVGAGI (reference sequence). V dropped 5 bases and J dropped 4; count of bases not matched to a gene: 5. Here the CDR3 reads CASSETGNNQPQHF. The CDR3, as DNA: TGTGCCAGCAGTGAGACAGGGAATAATCAGCCCCAGCATTTT.

This clone was seen only a few times. This rearrangement joins TRBV10-3 to TRBJ1-5; maybe TRBD1 (5 bases). Germline V gene lookup returns CDR1 ENHRY and CDR2 SYGVKD. The CDR3 is 14 amino acids. Trimming shortened V by 3 bases and J by 5 bases, and 11 bases separated the two germline ends. CDR3 nucleotides: TGTGCCATCAGTGAATCGGGGGATGATCAGCCCCAGCATTTT. Translating it yields CAISESGDDQPQHF.

This clone appeared a few times. The CDR3 region is CASSPPAGVPDTQYF. The CDR3 DNA reads as TGTGCCAGCAGTCCTCCAGCGGGAGTCCCAGATACGCAGTATTTT. The gene calls are TRBV6-1 and TRBJ2-3, with 8 bases aligning to TRBD2. The CDR3 loop spans 15 amino acids. With 5 bases clipped from V and 4 bases from J, the junction kept 8 bases outside the gene matches. CDR1 is MNHNS, CDR2 SASEGT, per germline.

The sample holds many counts of this clone. The rearrangement joins TRBV29-1 to TRBJ2-7, with D hard to call. The CDR3 contains 12 residues. The V and J ends lost 4 bases and 1 base respectively, with 8 bases between them. Germline V lookup: CDR1 SQVTM, CDR2 ANQGSEA. Here the CDR3 reads CSVAPRSYEQYF. In DNA form, the CDR3 reads TGCAGCGTTGCGCCCCGGTCCTACGAGCAGTACTTC.

This clone turned up a few times. CDR3 DNA sequence: TGTGCCAGTAGTATAGATGACAGAAGCACAGATACGCAGTATTTT. The encoded protein is CASSIDDRSTDTQYF. This chain connects TRBV19 to TRBJ2-3; possible D gene TRBD1, 5 bases. CDR1 is LNHDA, CDR2 SQIVND, per germline (reference sequence). The CDR3 runs to 15 residues. Trimming removed 0 bases at V and 0 bases at J, with 7 bases between.

This clone was seen ten or more times. In DNA, the CDR3 is TGTGCCAGCAGCTTGAGACTAGTAGAGACAGATACGCAGTATTTT. Translating gives CASSLRLVETDTQYF. This chain connects TRBV7-9 to TRBJ2-3; D is possibly TRBD2 (6 bases). CDR3 length: 15 residues. Germline loops: CDR1 SEHNR, CDR2 FQNEAQ (reference sequence). Deletions cut 3 bases from V and 3 bases from J, with 13 bases between.

The genes are TRBV5-1 and TRBJ1-4; 9 nucleotides agree with TRBD1. Germline CDR1 SGHRS, CDR2 YFSETQ. V was pared by 4 bases and J by 7 bases, with 5 bases of the junction left unmatched. The CDR3 runs to 14 residues. The CDR3 DNA is TGCGCCAGCAGCCTAGGGACAGGGATTGAAAAACTGTTTTTT. Protein: CASSLGTGIEKLFF.

This clone was detected only a few times. The chain recombines TRBV5-1 with TRBJ2-1; weak D call: TRBD2 (5 bases). V lost 6 bases to trimming and J lost 2 bases, with 15 bases between them. The CDR3 consists of 15 residues. CDR1 SGHRS and CDR2 YFSETQ come from the germline V gene. The CDR3 loop is CASNARESPYNEQFF. Written as DNA, the CDR3 is TGCGCCAGCAACGCACGGGAATCACCCTACAATGAGCAGTTCTTC.

The rearrangement joins TRBV7-3 to TRBJ2-5; D uncertain. Trimming left V 5 bases short and J 5 bases short, with 18 bases between. Per the germline V gene, CDR1 is SGHTA and CDR2 is FQGTGA. The CDR3 runs 15 residues. The CDR3 protein is CASSPPFRLGETQYF. The DNA for the CDR3 is TGTGCCAGCAGCCCCCCCTTTAGGCTGGGGGAGACCCAGTACTTC.

This clone was picked up a small number of times. The V gene is TRBV12-5, the J gene TRBJ2-3, with D possibly being TRBD2 (5 bases). The CDR3 covers 14 residues. From germline, CDR1 is LGHNT and CDR2 FRNRAP. Between the trimmed V and J ends, which lost 7 bases and 2 bases, there was a span of 13 bases. CDR3 sequence reads: CASARGSFTDTQYF. The CDR3 DNA reads as TGTGCTAGTGCACGAGGGTCCTTCACAGATACGCAGTATTTT.

This clone was picked up many times. This chain's CDR3 is CASSLRGTSGRALRDTQYF. The CDR3 DNA sequence: TGCGCCAGCAGCCTCCGGGGGACTAGCGGGAGGGCCCTCAGAGATACGCAGTATTTT. The rearrangement joins TRBV5-1 to TRBJ2-3, with 16 bases that match TRBD2. The CDR3 runs to 19 residues. Germline CDR1 reads SGHRS; CDR2 reads YFSETQ. Germline trimming cut 4 bases from V and 5 bases from J; bases unmatched to any gene: 13.

This clone was recorded a few times. The genes are TRBV5-1 and TRBJ1-1, with D uncertain. Trimming removed 9 bases from V and 0 bases from J, with 15 bases in between. The CDR3 has 14 residues. CDR1 SGHRS and CDR2 YFSETQ come from the germline V gene. The CDR3 region has the DNA TGCGCCACCACCGAGGGAACGCTGAACACTGAAGCTTTCTTT. Its translation: CATTEGTLNTEAFF.